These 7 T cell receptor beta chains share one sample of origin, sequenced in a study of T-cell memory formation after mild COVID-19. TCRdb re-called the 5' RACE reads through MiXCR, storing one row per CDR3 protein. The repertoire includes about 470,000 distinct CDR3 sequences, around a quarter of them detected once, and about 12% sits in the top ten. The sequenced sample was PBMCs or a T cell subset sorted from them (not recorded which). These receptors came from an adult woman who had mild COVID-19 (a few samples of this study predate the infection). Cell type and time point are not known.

The CDR3 region has the DNA TGTGCCAGTAAAACGACAGGCTCCTACAATGAGCAGTTCTTC. Amino acids: CASKTTGSYNEQFF. This chain links TRBV2 with TRBJ2-1; perhaps TRBD1 as D (6 bases). V was cut by 9 bases and J by 0 bases, with 12 bases left in between. Looked up from germline, CDR1 is SNHLY and CDR2 is FYNNEI. This CDR3 is built from 14 residues.

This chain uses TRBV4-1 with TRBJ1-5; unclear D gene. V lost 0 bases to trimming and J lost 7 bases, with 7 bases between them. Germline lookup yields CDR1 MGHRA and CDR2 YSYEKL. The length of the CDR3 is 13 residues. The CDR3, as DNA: TGCGCCAGCAGCCAAGATCGCCAACAGCCCCAGCATTTT. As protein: CASSQDRQQPQHF.

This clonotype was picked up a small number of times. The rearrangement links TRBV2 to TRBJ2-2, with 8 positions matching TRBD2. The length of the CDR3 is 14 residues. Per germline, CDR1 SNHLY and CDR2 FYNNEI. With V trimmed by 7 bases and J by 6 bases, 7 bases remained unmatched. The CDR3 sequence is CASIREGRSGELFF. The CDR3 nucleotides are TGTGCCAGCATTCGGGAGGGCCGGTCCGGGGAGCTGTTTTTT. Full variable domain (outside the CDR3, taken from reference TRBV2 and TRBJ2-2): EPEVTQTPSHQVTQMGQEVILRCVPISNHLYFYWYRQILGQKVEFLVSFYNNEISEKSEIFDDQFSVERPDGSNFTLKIRSTKLEDSAMYFCASIREGRSGELFFGEGSRLTVL.

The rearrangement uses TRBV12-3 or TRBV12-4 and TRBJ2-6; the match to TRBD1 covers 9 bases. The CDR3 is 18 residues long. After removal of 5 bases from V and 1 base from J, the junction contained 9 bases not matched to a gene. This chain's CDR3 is CASSIRQGGSSGANVLTF. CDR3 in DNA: TGTGCCAGCAGTATCCGACAGGGGGGATCATCTGGGGCCAACGTCCTGACTTTC.

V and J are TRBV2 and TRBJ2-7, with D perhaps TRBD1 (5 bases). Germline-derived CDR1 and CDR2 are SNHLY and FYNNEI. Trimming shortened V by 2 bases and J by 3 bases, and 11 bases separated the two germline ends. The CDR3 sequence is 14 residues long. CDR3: CASSESEGVYEQYF. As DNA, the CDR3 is TGTGCCAGCAGTGAAAGTGAAGGGGTCTACGAGCAGTACTTC.

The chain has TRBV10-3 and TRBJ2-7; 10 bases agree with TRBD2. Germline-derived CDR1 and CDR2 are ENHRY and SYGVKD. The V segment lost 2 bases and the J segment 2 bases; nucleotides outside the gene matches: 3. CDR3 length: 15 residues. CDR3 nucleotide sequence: TGTGCCATCAGTGAGAGGACTAGCGGCGCCTACGAGCAGTACTTC. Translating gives CAISERTSGAYEQYF.

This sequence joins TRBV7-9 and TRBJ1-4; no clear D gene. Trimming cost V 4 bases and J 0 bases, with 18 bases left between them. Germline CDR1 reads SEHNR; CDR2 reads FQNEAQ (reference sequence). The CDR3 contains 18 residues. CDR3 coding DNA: TGTGCCAGCAGCTGGGTCAGCGGGGATATGCCAACTAATGAAAAACTGTTTTTT. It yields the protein CASSWVSGDMPTNEKLFF.